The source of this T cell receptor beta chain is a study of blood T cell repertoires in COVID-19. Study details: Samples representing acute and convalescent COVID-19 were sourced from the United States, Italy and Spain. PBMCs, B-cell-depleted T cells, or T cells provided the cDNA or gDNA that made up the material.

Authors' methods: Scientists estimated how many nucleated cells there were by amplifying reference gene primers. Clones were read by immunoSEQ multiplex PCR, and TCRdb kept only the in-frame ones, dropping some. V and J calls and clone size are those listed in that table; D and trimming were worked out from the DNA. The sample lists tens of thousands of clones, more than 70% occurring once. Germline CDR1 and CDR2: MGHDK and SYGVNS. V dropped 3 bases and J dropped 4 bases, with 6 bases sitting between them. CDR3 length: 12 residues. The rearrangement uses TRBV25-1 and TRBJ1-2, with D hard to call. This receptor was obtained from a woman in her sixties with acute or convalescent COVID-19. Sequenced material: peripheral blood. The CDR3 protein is CASSETGYGYTF. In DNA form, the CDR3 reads TGTGCCAGCAGTGAGACGGGCTATGGCTACACCTTC.